The T cell receptor beta chain described here comes from a study of control samples from healthy donors and cancer patients (TCRdb year 2020). As regards this clone: Which antigen it targets is not known. No qualities accompany the bases; no much larger clone lies one base away.

According to the germline V gene, CDR1 reads SGHTS and CDR2 reads YDEGEE. Including the terminal cysteine and phenylalanine, the CDR3 comprises 16 residues. The DNA shown is the 48-base CDR3, in frame from base 1. Trimming takes 2 bases from V and 2 bases from J, and the germline ends sit 15 bases apart. Library generation was performed with the immunoSEQ multiplex PCR assay. Drawn from immuneACCESS, this table holds only the in-frame rearrangements with V and J called that TCRdb kept. Clones are partly lost; checked studies trace under half to an unresolved V gene and leave the rest unexplained. In this sample the table shows roughly 150,000 clones, about 93% of which occur a single time. Under 2.5% of the sample rests with the top ten.

This receptor was obtained from a man aged 50 to 60 in good health. Recombination connected TRBV5-8 to TRBJ2-3, with the D gene not clear enough to name. Specimen: blood. The DNA sequence is given as TGTGCCAGCAGCTTAGATTCTGGACGGACCACAGATACGCAGTATTTT. Its protein product is CASSLDSGRTTDTQYF.